This entry lists 2 T cell receptor beta chains sequenced from one sample in a study of T-cell reconstitution after alpha-beta-depleted transplantation in children. Unique molecular identifiers tagged the TCRbeta library. MiXCR was run by TCRdb on the PCR reads, yielding one entry per CDR3 protein. The table lists a few hundred thousand distinct CDR3 sequences, roughly a quarter of them singletons. Sample: PBMCs, taken before TCRalphabeta/CD19-depleted stem cell transplant. These receptors were collected from a boy under two years old with Wiskott-Aldrich syndrome, due to receive a stem cell transplant.

V and J are TRBV7-9 and TRBJ2-1, with D perhaps matching TRBD2 (5 bases). The CDR3 is 14 amino acids. The V end was cut by 10 bases, the J end by 3 bases, with 16 bases between. Looked up from germline, CDR1 is SEHNR and CDR2 is FQNEAQ (reference sequence). The CDR3 is CATQTAGIYNEQFF. The CDR3 DNA follows: TGTGCCACCCAGACGGCCGGGATCTACAATGAGCAGTTCTTC.

The chain uses TRBV7-9 and TRBJ2-3; a possible D gene is TRBD2 (5 bases). The V gene's germline CDR1 is SEHNR and CDR2 FQNEAQ (reference sequence). This CDR3 has 14 amino acids. Trimming left V 3 bases short and J 6 bases short, with 13 bases between. CDR3 protein: CASSFGRGGDTQYF. The CDR3, as DNA: TGTGCCAGCAGCTTTGGAAGAGGCGGGGATACGCAGTATTTT.